Listed here are 28 T cell receptor beta chains from one sample, sequenced in a study of blood T cells in healthy people across ages. Next came a second PCR, run for about 6 to 12 cycles, which used a sample-barcoded 5' primer along with a J-beta primer mix. TCRdb called the 5' RACE reads again in MiXCR, with one record for every CDR3 protein. The sample comprises approximately 790,000 distinct CDR3 sequences, approximately 67% of which are singletons, and 28% rests with the top ten. The sequenced material came from blood. These receptors came from a man aged 30-40 years in good health.

This chain uses TRBV12-3 or TRBV12-4 with TRBJ2-3; tentative D call: TRBD1 (6 bases). With 4 bases removed from V and 6 bases from J, the gap between germline ends came to 17 bases. The CDR3 loop spans 15 amino acids. CDR3 nucleotide sequence: TGTGCCAGCAGTTCAGGACAGCGGACCCGGGATACGCAGTATTTT. Its protein is CASSSGQRTRDTQYF.

The chain employs TRBV4-2 and TRBJ2-3; TRBD2 aligns across 11 bases. The CDR3 has 19 amino acids. Losses at the gene ends were 4 bases for V and 2 bases for J; bases not matched to a gene: 14. Germline loops: CDR1 LGHNA, CDR2 YNFKEQ. The CDR3 sequence: CASSRQASLAGAFTDTQYF. The CDR3 bases are TGTGCCAGCAGCCGGCAAGCGTCACTAGCGGGGGCCTTCACAGATACGCAGTATTTT.

V is TRBV28 and J is TRBJ2-7; 10 bases line up with TRBD2. The CDR3 totals 15 residues. V gave up 1 base and J gave up 5 bases; unmatched junction bases: 5. Germline V gene lookup returns CDR1 MDHEN and CDR2 SYDVKM. The CDR3 loop is CASSLLVAGGHEQYF. DNA for the CDR3: TGTGCCAGCAGTTTATTGGTAGCGGGGGGACACGAGCAGTACTTC.

This clonotype was recorded a few times. The chain is built from TRBV20-1 and TRBJ2-1; TRBD2 agrees at 12 bases. The V gene's germline CDR1 is DFQATT and CDR2 SNEGSKA (reference sequence). V was pared by 0 bases and J by 9 bases, with 3 bases of the junction left unmatched. The CDR3 runs to 14 residues. The CDR3 DNA follows: TGCAGTGCTAGAGATGGACTAGCGGGACCTGAGCAGTTCTTC. Protein product: CSARDGLAGPEQFF.

The chain joins TRBV9 to TRBJ2-3; D is possibly TRBD2 (6 bases). Between the trimmed V and J ends, which lost 0 bases and 0 bases, there was a span of 8 bases. Germline CDR1 and CDR2: SGDLS and YYNGEE. CDR3 length: 15 residues. The CDR3 DNA is TGTGCCAGCAGCGTAGTAGCGGTGAGCACAGATACGCAGTATTTT. Its translation: CASSVVAVSTDTQYF.

The sample holds a few counts of this clonotype. The gene calls are TRBV20-1 and TRBJ2-2; 7 bases map to TRBD2. The CDR3 loop spans 14 amino acids. The V segment lost 3 bases and the J segment 3 bases; nucleotides outside the gene matches: 4. Germline CDR1 is DFQATT and CDR2 is SNEGSKA (reference sequence). Here the CDR3 reads CSASGRGYTGELFF. In nucleotides, the CDR3 is TGCAGTGCTAGTGGGCGGGGGTACACCGGGGAGCTGTTTTTT.

This clonotype has more than one count but fewer than ten. V and J are TRBV2 and TRBJ1-1; weak D call: TRBD1 (5 bases). The CDR3 is 13 residues long. V was cut by 10 bases and J by 1 base, with 13 bases left in between. CDR1 and CDR2 from the germline V gene are SNHLY and FYNNEI. The CDR3 DNA is TGTGCCATCCAAGACAGCCCGAACACTGAAGCTTTCTTT. Protein product: CAIQDSPNTEAFF.

A few counts support this clonotype. This rearrangement joins TRBV7-9 to TRBJ2-3; no clear D gene. Germline V gives CDR1 SEHNR, CDR2 FQNEAQ (reference sequence). Trimming left V 4 bases short and J 7 bases short, with 12 bases between. This CDR3 is 13 amino acids long. The CDR3 is CASSSTPENTQYF. The CDR3 nucleotides read TGTGCCAGCAGCTCAACCCCGGAGAATACGCAGTATTTT.

V is TRBV7-2 and J is TRBJ2-1; tentatively, D is TRBD1 or TRBD2 (5 bases each). V was shortened by 2 bases and J by 6 bases, with 11 bases between the two germline ends. The CDR3 has 14 residues. Germline V gives CDR1 SGHTA, CDR2 FQGNSA. The CDR3 loop reads CASSLSRDANEQFF. The CDR3 DNA follows: TGTGCCAGCAGCTTAAGCCGGGACGCCAATGAGCAGTTCTTC.

The V call is TRBV2, the J call TRBJ1-6; possibly TRBD1 for D (6 bases). CDR1 and CDR2 (germline): SNHLY, FYNNEI. The CDR3 spans 18 residues. V lost 1 base and J lost 3, with 16 bases in between. CDR3 nucleotides: TGTGCCAGCAGTGAAGGTTGGGCAGGGGCAGGCTATAATTCACCCCTCCACTTT. Translation: CASSEGWAGAGYNSPLHF.

In its sample, this clonotype was seen a few times. The rearrangement joins TRBV9 to TRBJ2-2; either TRBD1 or TRBD2 may supply D (5 bases each). CDR1 and CDR2 (germline): SGDLS, YYNGEE. The CDR3 loop spans 15 amino acids. The ends were cut back, 0 bases at V and 1 base at J, with 7 bases in the middle. Here the CDR3 DNA reads TGTGCCAGCAGCGTAGGTGGGGGGAACACCGGGGAGCTGTTTTTT. Its translation is CASSVGGGNTGELFF.

This clonotype came up a few times. The chain has TRBV9 and TRBJ2-7, with D unclear. V dropped 4 bases and J dropped 3 bases, with 11 bases sitting between them. Germline CDR1 and CDR2: SGDLS and YYNGEE. This CDR3 is 13 amino acids long. CDR3 in amino acids: CASSPDGRYEQYF. CDR3 in DNA: TGTGCCAGCAGCCCAGACGGACGCTACGAGCAGTACTTC.

This clonotype was recorded a few times. V is TRBV29-1 and J is TRBJ2-4; D is unclear. Trimming took off 6 bases at V and 8 bases at J, with 8 bases between the two ends. This CDR3 has 10 amino acids. Germline CDR1 reads SQVTM; CDR2 reads ANQGSEA. The CDR3 is CSVLGDIQYF. The CDR3 DNA is TGCAGCGTATTAGGCGACATTCAGTACTTC. Using reference TRBV29-1 and TRBJ2-4 for the parts outside the CDR3, the full variable domain is SAVISQKPSRDICQRGTSLTIQCQVDSQVTMMFWYRQQPGQSLTLIATANQGSEATYESGFVIDKFPISRPNLTFSTLTVSNMSPEDSSIYLCSVLGDIQYFGAGTRLSVL.

This clonotype was recorded once. The V gene is TRBV5-1, the J gene TRBJ2-1; TRBD1 agrees at 9 bases. Trimming cost V 7 bases and J 4 bases; bases outside gene matches: 9. Germline V gene data show CDR1 as SGHRS and CDR2 as YFSETQ. The CDR3 is 15 residues long. CDR3 residues: CASDRGDIFYNEQFF. CDR3 in DNA: TGCGCCAGCGACAGGGGGGACATCTTTTACAATGAGCAGTTCTTC.

This chain connects TRBV6-6 to TRBJ2-7, with 9 bases identical to TRBD2. Germline V gives CDR1 MNHNY, CDR2 SVGAGI (reference sequence). V lost 0 bases and J lost 2; bases outside the gene matches: 5. This CDR3 contains 16 residues. CDR3 loop: CASSYSETSGPYEQYF. The CDR3 DNA sequence: TGTGCCAGCAGTTACTCGGAGACTAGCGGACCCTACGAGCAGTACTTC.

This clonotype was seen more than once but under ten times. The gene calls are TRBV6-5 and TRBJ1-1; no clear D gene. CDR3 size: 12 residues. The germline gives CDR1 MNHEY, CDR2 SVGAGI. Trimming left V 6 bases short and J 5 bases short, with 10 bases between. The CDR3 region is CASSQRWTEAFF. CDR3 DNA sequence: TGTGCCAGCAGCCAAAGGTGGACTGAAGCTTTCTTT.

The rearrangement uses TRBV2 and TRBJ2-1; 11 bases agree with TRBD2. The V and J ends lost 5 bases and 8 bases, in that order; junction bases with no gene match: 8. Germline V CDR1 and CDR2: SNHLY, FYNNEI. The CDR3 extends over 15 amino acids. The CDR3: CASSNSGGAFYEQFF. CDR3 DNA: TGTGCCAGCAGTAATAGCGGGGGGGCCTTCTATGAGCAGTTCTTC.

This chain connects TRBV28 to TRBJ2-7; 8 nucleotides agree with TRBD1. Germline lookup yields CDR1 MDHEN and CDR2 SYDVKM. There are 15 residues in the CDR3. V was clipped by 10 bases and J by 1 base; unmatched bases: 12. CDR3 coding DNA: TGTGCCACCCAGACGGACAGGGTCATTTCCTACGAGCAGTACTTC. Amino acids: CATQTDRVISYEQYF.

This clonotype was found a few times. The V and J genes are TRBV6-5 and TRBJ2-4; no firm D call. The J call could be wrong; TRBJ2-7 is a better fit for the DNA end. This CDR3 region has 13 residues. CDR1 is MNHEY, CDR2 SVGAGI, per germline. The DNA for the CDR3 is TGTGCCAGCAGTTTTCATACCTCCTACGAGCAGTACTTC. Translated: CASSFHTSYEQYF.

This clonotype was seen only a few times. The DNA is omitted, as the CDR3 cannot be located on it reliably, and the CDR3 follows TCRdb's listing. V and J are TRBV5-5 and TRBJ2-5. Per the germline V gene, CDR1 is SGHKS and CDR2 is YYEKEE (reference sequence). The CDR3 extends over 11 residues, inclusive of both ends. This CDR3 is CASILEETQYF.

This sequence joins TRBV4-3 and TRBJ2-1; 9 bases are a match to TRBD2. The V gene end was trimmed by 0 bases and the J gene end by 9 bases; junction bases not matched to a gene: 9. The germline V gene encodes CDR1 LGHNA and CDR2 YSLEER. The CDR3 is 16 amino acids. DNA for the CDR3: TGCGCCAGCAGCCAAGAAGGGTGGCTAGCGGGGACTGAGCAGTTCTTC. The encoded protein is CASSQEGWLAGTEQFF.

This clonotype was observed a few times. This rearrangement joins TRBV14 to TRBJ2-1; 8 nucleotides line up with TRBD1. Trimming removed 7 bases from V and 6 bases from J; junction bases left unmatched: 8. Per germline, CDR1 SGHDN and CDR2 FVKESK. This CDR3 region has 14 residues. The DNA for the CDR3 is TGTGCCAGCACCCTGGGACAGGCCCCCAATGAGCAGTTCTTC. Protein sequence: CASTLGQAPNEQFF.

The chain carries TRBV9 and TRBJ2-4, with D hard to call. The DNA matches TRBJ2-7 better at its end, which makes the J call doubtful. CDR1 SGDLS and CDR2 YYNGEE come from the germline V gene. The CDR3 is made up of 16 amino acids. DNA of the CDR3: TGTGCCAGCAGCGAATCCGGGTCCTCTATCTTCCCCGAGCAGTACTTC. It specifies CASSESGSSIFPEQYF.

This sequence joins TRBV20-1 and TRBJ1-4; 7 bases map to TRBD1. This CDR3 is 14 amino acids long. After removal of 4 bases from V and 6 bases from J, the junction contained 8 bases not matched to a gene. In germline, CDR1 is DFQATT, CDR2 SNEGSKA (reference sequence). CDR3 sequence: CSAKSQGWDEKLFF. In DNA, the CDR3 is TGCAGTGCTAAGTCACAGGGGTGGGATGAAAAACTGTTTTTT.

This clonotype has more than one count but fewer than ten. V usage is TRBV29-1 and J usage is TRBJ2-3, with TRBD2 matching over 9 bases. Losses at the gene ends were 2 bases for V and 5 bases for J; bases not matched to a gene: 8. Germline V gene data show CDR1 as SQVTM and CDR2 as ANQGSEA. The CDR3 totals 15 residues. CDR3: CSVESAGGPRDTQYF. The DNA of the CDR3 is TGCAGCGTTGAAAGTGCGGGGGGGCCCAGAGATACGCAGTATTTT.

This clonotype was recorded once. V is TRBV7-3 and J is TRBJ2-1, with D possibly being TRBD1 (6 bases). CDR1 is SGHTA and CDR2 is FQGTGA in the germline V gene. This CDR3 has 12 amino acids. The ends were cut back, 3 bases at V and 10 bases at J, with 10 bases in the middle. CDR3 in DNA: TGTGCCAGCAGCTTCGGACAGTCGGAGCAGTTCTTC. As protein: CASSFGQSEQFF.

This clonotype was recorded a few times. This chain links TRBV7-9 with TRBJ2-3; the match to TRBD2 covers 9 bases. The CDR3 has 14 residues. V lost 3 bases to trimming and J lost 5 bases; unmatched junction nucleotides: 3. From germline, CDR1 is SEHNR and CDR2 FQNEAQ (reference sequence). The CDR3 sequence: CASSLKLAGDTQYF. CDR3 coding DNA: TGTGCCAGCAGCTTGAAACTAGCGGGAGATACGCAGTATTTT.

The chain uses TRBV29-1 and TRBJ2-7; 11 bases are shared with TRBD2. J was trimmed by 2 bases and V by 7 bases; bases with no gene match: 7. This CDR3 comprises 14 residues. In germline, CDR1 is SQVTM, CDR2 ANQGSEA. The CDR3: CSGILAGDPYEQYF. In DNA form, the CDR3 reads TGCAGCGGTATACTAGCGGGGGACCCCTACGAGCAGTACTTC.